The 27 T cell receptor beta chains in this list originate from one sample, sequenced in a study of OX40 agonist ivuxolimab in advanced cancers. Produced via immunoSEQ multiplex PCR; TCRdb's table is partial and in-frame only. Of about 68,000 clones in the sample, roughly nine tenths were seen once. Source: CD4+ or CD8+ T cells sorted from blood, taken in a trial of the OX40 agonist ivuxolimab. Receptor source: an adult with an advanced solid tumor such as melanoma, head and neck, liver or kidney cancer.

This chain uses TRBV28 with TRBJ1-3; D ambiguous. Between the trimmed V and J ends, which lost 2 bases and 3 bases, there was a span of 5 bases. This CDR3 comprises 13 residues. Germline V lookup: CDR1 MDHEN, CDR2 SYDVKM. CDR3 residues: CASSLGYGNTIYF. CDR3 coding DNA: TGTGCCAGCAGTTTAGGGTATGGAAACACCATATATTTT.

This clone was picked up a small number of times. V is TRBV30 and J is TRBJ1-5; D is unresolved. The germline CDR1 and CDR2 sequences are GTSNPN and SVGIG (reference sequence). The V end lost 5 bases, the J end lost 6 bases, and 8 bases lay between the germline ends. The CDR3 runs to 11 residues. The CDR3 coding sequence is TGTGCCTGGGGCCTGGGTCAGCCCCAGCATTTT. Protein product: CAWGLGQPQHF.

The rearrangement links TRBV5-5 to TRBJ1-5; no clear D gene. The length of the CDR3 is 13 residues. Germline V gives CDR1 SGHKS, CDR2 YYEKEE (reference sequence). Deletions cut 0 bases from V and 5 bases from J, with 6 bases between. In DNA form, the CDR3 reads TGTGCCAGCAGCTTGGGCCGCGATCAGCCCCAGCATTTT. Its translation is CASSLGRDQPQHF.

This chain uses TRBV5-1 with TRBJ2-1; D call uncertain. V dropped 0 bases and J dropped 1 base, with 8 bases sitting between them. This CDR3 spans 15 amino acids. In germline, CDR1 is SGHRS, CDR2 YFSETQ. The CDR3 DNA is TGCGCCAGCAGCTTGGAGTTGTTTTCCTACAATGAGCAGTTCTTC. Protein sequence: CASSLELFSYNEQFF.

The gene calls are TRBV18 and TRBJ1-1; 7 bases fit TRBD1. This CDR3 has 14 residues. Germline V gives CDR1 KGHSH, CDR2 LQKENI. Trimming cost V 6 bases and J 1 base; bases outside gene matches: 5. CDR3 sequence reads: CASSQRQGNTEAFF. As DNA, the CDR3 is TGTGCCAGCTCCCAGAGACAGGGGAACACTGAAGCTTTCTTT.

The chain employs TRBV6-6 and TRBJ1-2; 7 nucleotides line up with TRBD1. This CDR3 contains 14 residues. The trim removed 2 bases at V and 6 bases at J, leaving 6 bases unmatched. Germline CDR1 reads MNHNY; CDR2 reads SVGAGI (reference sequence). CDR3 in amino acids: CASSYRGGSDGYTF. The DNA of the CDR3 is TGTGCCAGCAGTTACAGAGGGGGCTCTGATGGCTACACCTTC.

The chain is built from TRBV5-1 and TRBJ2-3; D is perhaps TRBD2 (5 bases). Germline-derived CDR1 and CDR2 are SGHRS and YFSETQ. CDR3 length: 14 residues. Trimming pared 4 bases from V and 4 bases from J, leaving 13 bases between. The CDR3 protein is CASSRDHGSDTQYF. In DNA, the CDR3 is TGCGCCAGCAGCCGGGATCATGGTTCAGATACGCAGTATTTT.

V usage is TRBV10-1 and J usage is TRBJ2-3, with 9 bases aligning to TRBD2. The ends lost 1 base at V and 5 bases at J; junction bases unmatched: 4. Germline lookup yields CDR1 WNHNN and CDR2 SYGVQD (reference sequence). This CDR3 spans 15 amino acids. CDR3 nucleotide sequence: TGCGCCAGCAGTGAGTTGAGCGGGAGGATAGATACGCAGTATTTT. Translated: CASSELSGRIDTQYF.

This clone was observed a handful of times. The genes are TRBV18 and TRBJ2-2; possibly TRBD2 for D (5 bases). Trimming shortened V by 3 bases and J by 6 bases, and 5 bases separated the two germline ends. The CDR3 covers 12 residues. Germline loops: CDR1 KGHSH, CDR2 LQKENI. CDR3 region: CASSPRAGELFF. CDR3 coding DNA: TGTGCCAGCTCACCGCGGGCCGGGGAGCTGTTTTTT.

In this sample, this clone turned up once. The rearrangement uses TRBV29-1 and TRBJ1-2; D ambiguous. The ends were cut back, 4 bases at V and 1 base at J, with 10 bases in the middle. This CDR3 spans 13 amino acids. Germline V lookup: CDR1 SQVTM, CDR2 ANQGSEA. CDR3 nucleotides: TGCAGCGTTGGGGCAGGCGGTAACTATGGCTACACCTTC. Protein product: CSVGAGGNYGYTF. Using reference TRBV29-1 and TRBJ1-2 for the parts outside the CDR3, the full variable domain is SAVISQKPSRDICQRGTSLTIQCQVDSQVTMMFWYRQQPGQSLTLIATANQGSEATYESGFVIDKFPISRPNLTFSTLTVSNMSPEDSSIYLCSVGAGGNYGYTFGSGTRLTVV.

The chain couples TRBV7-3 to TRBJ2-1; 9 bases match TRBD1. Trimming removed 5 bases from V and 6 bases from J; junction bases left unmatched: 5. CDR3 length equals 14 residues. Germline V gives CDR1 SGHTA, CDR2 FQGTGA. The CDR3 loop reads CASSLGQGANEQFF. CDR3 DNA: TGTGCCAGCAGCCTGGGACAGGGCGCCAATGAGCAGTTCTTC.

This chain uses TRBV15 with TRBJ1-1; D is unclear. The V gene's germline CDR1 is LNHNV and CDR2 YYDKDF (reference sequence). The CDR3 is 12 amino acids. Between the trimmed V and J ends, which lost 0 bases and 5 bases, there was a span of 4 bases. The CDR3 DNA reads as TGTGCCACCAGCAGAGATCAAACTGAAGCTTTCTTT. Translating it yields CATSRDQTEAFF.

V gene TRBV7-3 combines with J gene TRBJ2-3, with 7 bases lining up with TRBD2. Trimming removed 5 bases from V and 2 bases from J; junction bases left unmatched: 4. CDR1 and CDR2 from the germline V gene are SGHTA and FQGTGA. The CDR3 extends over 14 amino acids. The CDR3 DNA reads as TGTGCCAGCAGCCTGGGGGGGATCACAGATACGCAGTATTTT. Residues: CASSLGGITDTQYF.

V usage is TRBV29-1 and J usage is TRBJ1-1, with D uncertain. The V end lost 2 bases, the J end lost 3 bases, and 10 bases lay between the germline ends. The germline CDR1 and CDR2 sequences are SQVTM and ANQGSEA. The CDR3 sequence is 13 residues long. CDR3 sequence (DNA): TGCAGCGTTGAACGGCAGCTCCACACTGAAGCTTTCTTT. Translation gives CSVERQLHTEAFF.

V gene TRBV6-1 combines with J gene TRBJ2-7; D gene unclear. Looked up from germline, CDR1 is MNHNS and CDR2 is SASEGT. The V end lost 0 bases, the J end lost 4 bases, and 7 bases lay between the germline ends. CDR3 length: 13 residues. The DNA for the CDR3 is TGTGCCAGCAGTGAAGCATTCGGTTACGAGCAGTACTTC. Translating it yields CASSEAFGYEQYF.

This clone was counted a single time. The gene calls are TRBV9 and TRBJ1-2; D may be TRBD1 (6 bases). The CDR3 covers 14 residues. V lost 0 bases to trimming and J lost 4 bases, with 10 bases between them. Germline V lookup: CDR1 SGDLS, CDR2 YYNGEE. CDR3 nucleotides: TGTGCCAGCAGCGTAGGAGCAGGGGTCTATGGCTACACCTTC. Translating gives CASSVGAGVYGYTF.

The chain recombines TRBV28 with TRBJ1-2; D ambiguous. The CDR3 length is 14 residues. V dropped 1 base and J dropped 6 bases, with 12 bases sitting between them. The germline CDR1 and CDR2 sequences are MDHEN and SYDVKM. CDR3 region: CASSLYSGRNGYTF. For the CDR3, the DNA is TGTGCCAGCAGTTTATATTCGGGGAGAAATGGCTACACCTTC.

The DNA for the CDR3 is TGTGCCAGCAGCTCCCTTGACAGGGGTGACAATGGCTACACCTTC. This encodes CASSSLDRGDNGYTF. The chain carries TRBV7-8 and TRBJ1-2; 8 nucleotides line up with TRBD1. V shed 4 bases and J 6 bases; nucleotides not matched to a gene: 10. This CDR3 has 15 amino acids. CDR1 and CDR2 from the germline V gene are SGHVS and FQNEAQ.

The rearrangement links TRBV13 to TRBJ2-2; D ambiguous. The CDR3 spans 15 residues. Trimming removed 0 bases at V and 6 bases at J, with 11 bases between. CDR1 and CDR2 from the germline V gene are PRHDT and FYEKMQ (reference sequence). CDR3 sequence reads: CASSLGRGLAGELFF. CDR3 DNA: TGTGCCAGCAGCTTAGGCCGAGGCTTGGCCGGGGAGCTGTTTTTT.

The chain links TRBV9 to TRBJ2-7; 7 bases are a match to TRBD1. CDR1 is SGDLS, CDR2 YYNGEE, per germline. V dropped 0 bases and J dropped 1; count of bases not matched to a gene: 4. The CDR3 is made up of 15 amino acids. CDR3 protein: CASSVGDRDSYEQYF. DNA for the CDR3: TGTGCCAGCAGCGTAGGGGACAGAGATTCCTACGAGCAGTACTTC.

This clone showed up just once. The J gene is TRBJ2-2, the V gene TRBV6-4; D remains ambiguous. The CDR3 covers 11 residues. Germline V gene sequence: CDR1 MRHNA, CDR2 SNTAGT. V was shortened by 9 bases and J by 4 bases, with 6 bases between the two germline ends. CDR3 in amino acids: CARETTGELFF. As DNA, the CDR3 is TGTGCCAGGGAAACCACCGGGGAGCTGTTTTTT.

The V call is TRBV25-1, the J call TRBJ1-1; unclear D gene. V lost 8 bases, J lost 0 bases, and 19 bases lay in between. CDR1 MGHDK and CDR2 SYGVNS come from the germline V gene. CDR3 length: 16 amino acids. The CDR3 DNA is TGTGCCAGCCTAATAGAGGAGGGCTCCGTGAACACTGAAGCTTTCTTT. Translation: CASLIEEGSVNTEAFF. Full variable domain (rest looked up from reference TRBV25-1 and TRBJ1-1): EADIYQTPRYLVIGTGKKITLECSQTMGHDKMYWYQQDPGMELHLIHYSYGVNSTEKGDLSSESTVSRIRTEHFPLTLESARPSHTSQYLCASLIEEGSVNTEAFFGQGTRLTVV.

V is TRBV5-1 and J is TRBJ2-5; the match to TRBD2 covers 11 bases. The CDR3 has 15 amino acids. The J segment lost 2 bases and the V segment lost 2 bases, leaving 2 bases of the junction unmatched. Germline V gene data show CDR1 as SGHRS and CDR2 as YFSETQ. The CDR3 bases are TGCGCCAGCAGCTTCTCTAGCGGGGGGCAAGAGACCCAGTACTTC. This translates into CASSFSSGGQETQYF.

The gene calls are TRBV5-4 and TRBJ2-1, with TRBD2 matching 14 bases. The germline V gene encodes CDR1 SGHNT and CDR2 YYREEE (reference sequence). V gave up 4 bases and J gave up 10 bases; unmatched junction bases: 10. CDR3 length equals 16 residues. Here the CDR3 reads CASSPGGTSGRGEQFF. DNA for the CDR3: TGTGCCAGCAGCCCCGGCGGGACTAGCGGGAGAGGAGAGCAGTTCTTC.

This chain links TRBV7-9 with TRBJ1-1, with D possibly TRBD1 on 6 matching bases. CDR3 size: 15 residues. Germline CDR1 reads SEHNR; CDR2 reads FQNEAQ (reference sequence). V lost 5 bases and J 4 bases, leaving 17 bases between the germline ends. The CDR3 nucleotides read TGTGCCAGCAGCCCCCTTTGGGGGCTGGGCACTGAAGCTTTCTTT. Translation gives CASSPLWGLGTEAFF.

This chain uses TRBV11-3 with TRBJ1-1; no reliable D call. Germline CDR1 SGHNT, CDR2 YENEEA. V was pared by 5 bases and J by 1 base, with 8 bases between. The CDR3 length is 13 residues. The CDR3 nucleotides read TGTGCCAGCAGCCGCGGGAAGAACACTGAAGCTTTCTTT. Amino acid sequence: CASSRGKNTEAFF.

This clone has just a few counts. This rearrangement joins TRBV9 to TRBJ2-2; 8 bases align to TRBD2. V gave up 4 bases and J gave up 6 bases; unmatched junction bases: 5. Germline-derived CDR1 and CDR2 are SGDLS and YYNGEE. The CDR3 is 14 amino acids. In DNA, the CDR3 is TGTGCCAGCAGCTCATTAGCGGGACCCGGGGAGCTGTTTTTT. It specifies CASSSLAGPGELFF.